This T cell receptor beta chain was captured in a study of blood T cell repertoires in COVID-19. Study at large: Sources were T cells, B-cell-depleted T cells, or PBMCs; the material itself was cDNA or gDNA.

As processed by the authors: Nucleated cell counts were estimated from reference gene primer amplification. Sequencing used immunoSEQ multiplex PCR; TCRdb keeps in-frame clones, though not all of them. The V and J calls and the clone size are those of that table, but D and trimming were determined from the DNA. The sample holds about 340,000 clones; about 89% are singletons and the top ten take roughly 6%. Enrolled during active infection, Seattle patients were then followed longitudinally. V lost 5 bases, J lost 4 bases, and 14 bases lay in between. Germline V gene lookup returns CDR1 LNHDA and CDR2 SQIVND (reference sequence). The CDR3 is 15 amino acids. This clone was seen just once.

This receptor was taken from a woman aged 50 to 65 with COVID-19, enrolled during active disease. The sample comprised peripheral blood. The chain joins TRBV19 to TRBJ1-4, with a weak D call TRBD1 (5 bases). The CDR3 DNA reads TGTGCCAGTAGTCCCGGCGGGGCGATTAATGAAAAACTGTTTTTT. Translation gives CASSPGGAINEKLFF.